The 2 T cell receptor beta chains presented below share a single source sample, sequenced in a study of blood T cell repertoires in COVID-19. This table comes from immunoSEQ multiplex PCR, and its TCRdb copy is limited to in-frame clones, with some not included. The sample shows more than 300,000 clones, about nine tenths of them seen only once. Material for sequencing was PBMCs or T cells enriched from blood (not recorded which). These receptors were collected from a woman aged 18-30 years who had recovered from COVID-19.

CDR3 sequence (DNA): TGTGCCAGCAGCTTGGGCGACAGAGCAGGAAACACCATATATTTT. This sequence encodes CASSLGDRAGNTIYF. V gene TRBV13 combines with J gene TRBJ1-3, with D maybe TRBD1 (5 bases). The CDR3 runs 15 residues. V shed 3 bases and J shed 4 bases, with 13 bases lying between them. Germline-derived CDR1 and CDR2 are PRHDT and FYEKMQ (reference sequence). Complete variable domain (other parts from reference TRBV13 and TRBJ1-3): AAGVIQSPRHLIKEKRETATLKCYPIPRHDTVYWYQQGPGQDPQFLISFYEKMQSDKGSIPDRFSAQQFSDYHSELNMSSLELGDSALYFCASSLGDRAGNTIYFGEGSWLTVV.

The CDR3 region has the DNA TGCGCCAGCAGCTCAGGACAGGAGAATGAAAAACTGTTTTTT. Amino acid sequence: CASSSGQENEKLFF. V usage is TRBV5-1 and J usage is TRBJ1-4, with 7 nucleotides matching TRBD1. Germline V lookup: CDR1 SGHRS, CDR2 YFSETQ. The CDR3 is 14 amino acids. After removal of 3 bases from V and 5 bases from J, the junction contained 4 bases not matched to a gene.